A selection of T cell receptor beta chains follows, all from one sample in a study of CD8 T cells in Susac syndrome. TCRdb re-derived calls from the immunoSEQ multiplex PCR reads in MiXCR, one entry per CDR3 protein. The sample records 95,000 to 150,000 distinct CDR3 sequences, roughly 94% being singletons. Sequencing used CD8+ T cells from PBMCs. The receptors shown here come from a human donor with Susac syndrome. The conserved cysteine and the conserved F or W are not part of the CDR3 here. Some rows mark clone size as missing; the rest say once, few, many or name a class of expanded clone.

v_call	j_call	clone_size	cdr3_aa
TRBV20-1	TRBJ1-5	NA	SAEDGNQPQH
TRBV20-1	TRBJ2-1	NA	SARFARQGDYNEQF
TRBV20-1	TRBJ2-1	NA	SARTGGLNEQF
TRBV25-1	TRBJ1-6	NA	ASSGGNNSPLH
TRBV29-1	TRBJ2-1	NA	SVDQPGSWTYNEQF
TRBV25-1	TRBJ2-2	NA	ASRRTGGTTGELF
TRBV2	TRBJ1-1	NA	ASRRTGVNTEAF
TRBV9	TRBJ2-1	NA	ASSVVGNSEQF
TRBV29-1	TRBJ1-1	few	TPSKTEAF
TRBV9	TRBJ2-3	NA	ASSVAASGAADTQY
TRBV20-1	TRBJ2-3	NA	SAREETPRGGSPDTQY
TRBV5-6	TRBJ1-1	NA	ASSPGGLWTEAF
TRBV13	TRBJ1-5	NA	ASSTRTGGGGNQPQH
TRBV5-4	TRBJ1-2	NA	ASSPGTGRYGYT
TRBV27	TRBJ2-7	NA	ASSLGDSYEQY
TRBV29-1	TRBJ2-5	NA	SVEEVGIRETQY
TRBV12-3/TRBV12-4	TRBJ1-2	NA	ASWTVNYGYT
TRBV13	TRBJ2-5	NA	ASSPWDRVETQY
TRBV12-3/TRBV12-4	TRBJ2-1	NA	ASRLAGGFPPISYNEQF
TRBV9	TRBJ2-5	NA	ASSRPWGGRETQY
TRBV7-9	TRBJ2-1	NA	ASSVAQGAGLDEQF
TRBV29-1	TRBJ1-3	NA	SVSGTSGNTIY
TRBV30	TRBJ1-5	NA	AWSSIWTGGNSNQPQH
TRBV12-3/TRBV12-4	TRBJ2-1	NA	ASSLGDYEQF
TRBV7-2	TRBJ2-5	NA	AIKGTQRGVQETQY
TRBV13	TRBJ1-1	NA	ASSVRDPGTEAF
TRBV27	TRBJ2-5	once	ASSLSTGGAETQY
TRBV27	TRBJ1-2	NA	ASSHGQDNYGYT
TRBV13	TRBJ1-2	NA	ASSLGGGRYGYT
TRBV4-1	TRBJ1-2	NA	ASSPSGVTYGYT
TRBV10-2	TRBJ1-6	few	ASIPSRDRGSPLH
TRBV9	TRBJ2-1	NA	ASSPKGGLAGVIGTYNEQF
TRBV13	TRBJ1-5	NA	ASSRRALNQPQH
TRBV25-1	TRBJ2-1	NA	ASSGENRNEQF
TRBV12-3/TRBV12-4	TRBJ2-1	NA	ASSPAAGAYNEQF
TRBV19	TRBJ1-5	NA	ASGGASNQPQH
TRBV7-6	TRBJ2-2	NA	ASSLAGSHTGELF
TRBV7-9	TRBJ1-6	once	ASSQGREKGSPLH
TRBV15	TRBJ2-1	NA	ATRGGHNEQF
TRBV29-1	TRBJ2-7	few	SVEFGESYEQY
TRBV14	TRBJ2-1	few	ASSVLAGGHNEQF
TRBV5-6	TRBJ2-6	NA	ASSPGGPGANVLT
TRBV4-1	TRBJ1-5	NA	ASSQERADQPQH
TRBV20-1	TRBJ2-2	NA	SANIANTGELF
TRBV20-1	TRBJ2-5	NA	SARSPAYQETQY
TRBV9	TRBJ2-7	NA	ASSVGDGYEQY
TRBV12-3/TRBV12-4	TRBJ2-3	NA	ASQISGASTDTQY
TRBV27	TRBJ1-2	NA	ASSYAGQGYGYT
TRBV4-3	TRBJ2-1	NA	ASSQELQGYNEQF
TRBV12-5	TRBJ2-7	NA	ASGLPGDDYEQY
TRBV10-3	TRBJ2-7	NA	AISDWLSPYEQY
TRBV29-1	TRBJ2-2	NA	SVHGTVNTGELF